This record looks at one T cell receptor beta chain sequence and its context. What it binds is not known. This sample is drawn from a study of shared clonotypes between healthy human individuals. Broader study findings: Memory subsets had estimated richness that was generally smaller than that of naive subsets.

From CD4+ cells came CD45RA+ naive and CD45RA-negative memory subsets. Replicate sorted-subset PCRs were loaded with around 220 ng DNA, 30,000 to 35,000 T cell genomes. The repertoire was sequenced with immunoSEQ multiplex PCR; TCRdb's copy has only in-frame clones and lacks some. The sample carries 950,000 to 1,100,000 clones, around four fifths recorded once. CDR1 is SGHRS and CDR2 is YFSETQ in the germline V gene. The CDR3 runs 14 residues. Trimming took off 1 base at V and 9 bases at J, with 17 bases between the two ends. J is TRBJ2-7 and V is TRBV5-1; maybe TRBD1 (6 bases). Sequenced input: memory CD4+ T cells sorted from blood. Subset of the sample: CD45RA-negative fraction. The receptor was derived from a young man in good health. The CDR3 is CASSLRDTSTGQYF. Written as DNA, the CDR3 is TGCGCCAGCAGCTTGAGGGACACGTCCACCGGGCAGTACTTC.